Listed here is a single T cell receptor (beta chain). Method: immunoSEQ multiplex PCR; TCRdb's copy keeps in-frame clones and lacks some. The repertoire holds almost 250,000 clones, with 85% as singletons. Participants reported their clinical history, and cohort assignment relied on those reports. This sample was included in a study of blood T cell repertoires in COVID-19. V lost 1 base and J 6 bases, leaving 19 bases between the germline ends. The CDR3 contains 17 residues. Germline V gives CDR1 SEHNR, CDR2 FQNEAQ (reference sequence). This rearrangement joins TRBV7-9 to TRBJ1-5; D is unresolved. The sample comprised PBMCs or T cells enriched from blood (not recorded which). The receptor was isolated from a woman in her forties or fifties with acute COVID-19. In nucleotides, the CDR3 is TGTGCCAGCAGCTTAGGGTTCGACGGCGGCCTGGGTCAGCCCCAGCATTTT. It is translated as CASSLGFDGGLGQPQHF. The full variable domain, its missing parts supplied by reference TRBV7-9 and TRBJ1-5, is DTGVSQNPRHKITKRGQNVTFRCDPISEHNRLYWYRQTLGQGPEFLTYFQNEAQLEKSRLLSDRFSAERPKGSFSTLEIQRTEQGDSAMYLCASSLGFDGGLGQPQHFGDGTRLSIL.